This T cell receptor beta chain emerged from a study of blood T cell repertoires in COVID-19. Study-level background: Samples of COVID-19 (acute and convalescent) were obtained from the United States, Italy and Spain. T cells, B-cell-depleted T cells, or PBMCs supplied cDNA or gDNA.

Germline lookup yields CDR1 MNHEY and CDR2 SMNVEV (reference sequence). CDR3 length: 13 residues. Trimming stripped 3 bases from V and 7 bases from J, with 12 bases between. Patients at the Seattle site were enrolled during active infection and followed longitudinally. As handled by the study authors: Researchers report that nucleated cell counts were estimated from reference gene primer amplification. The repertoire was sequenced with immunoSEQ multiplex PCR; TCRdb's copy has only in-frame clones and lacks some. V and J calls plus clone size are reproduced from that table; the DNA served to infer D and trimming. The sample has about 290,000 clones, roughly 86% seen once.

This TCR was recovered from a young woman with COVID-19, enrolled during active disease. The V gene is TRBV27, the J gene TRBJ1-1, with D tentatively TRBD1 (5 bases). The sample consisted of peripheral blood. The CDR3 DNA follows: TGTGCCAGCAGTTTTCAGTACGGGGGTGAAGCTTTCTTT. This encodes CASSFQYGGEAFF.